Below, 32 T cell receptor beta chains from the same sample are listed, as sequenced in a study of OX40 agonist ivuxolimab in advanced cancers. Produced via immunoSEQ multiplex PCR; TCRdb's table is partial and in-frame only. The top ten hold 0.8% to 1% of the sample, which has some 78,000 clones, roughly nine tenths seen once. Here the sequenced sample was CD4+ or CD8+ T cells sorted from blood, taken in a trial of the OX40 agonist ivuxolimab. The source is an adult with an advanced solid tumor such as melanoma, head and neck, liver or kidney cancer.

The chain uses TRBV10-3 and TRBJ2-7; possible D gene TRBD1, 5 bases. CDR1 is ENHRY and CDR2 is SYGVKD in the germline V gene. The CDR3 has 15 residues. Trimming removed 2 bases at V and 3 bases at J, with 14 bases between. CDR3 in amino acids: CAISEKGKGIYEQYF. The CDR3 bases are TGTGCCATCAGTGAGAAGGGGAAAGGGATCTACGAGCAGTACTTC.

The count of this clone is one. The chain links TRBV19 to TRBJ1-5; D perhaps matches TRBD1 (5 bases). Germline CDR1 LNHDA, CDR2 SQIVND (reference sequence). The V end was cut by 5 bases, the J end by 0 bases, with 14 bases between. The CDR3 has 16 amino acids. Here the CDR3 reads CASSRQSHTSNQPQHF. Here the CDR3 DNA reads TGTGCCAGTAGTCGACAGTCTCATACTAGCAATCAGCCCCAGCATTTT.

This chain joins TRBV18 and TRBJ1-5, with TRBD1 identical over 8 bases. V gave up 2 bases and J gave up 10 bases; unmatched junction bases: 25. The CDR3 runs to 20 residues. In germline, CDR1 is KGHSH, CDR2 LQKENI. The CDR3 nucleotides read TGTGCCAGCTCACCATCCAGTACGGGGCAGGGGGCCTCGGAATCAGGCCCCCAGCATTTT. Translation gives CASSPSSTGQGASESGPQHF.

The J gene is TRBJ2-1, the V gene TRBV5-4; TRBD2 agrees at 13 bases. The V gene's germline CDR1 is SGHNT and CDR2 YYREEE (reference sequence). V shed 4 bases and J 2 bases; nucleotides not matched to a gene: 6. This CDR3 is built from 17 residues. The CDR3 is CASSPSTSGRPYNEQFF. CDR3 nucleotide sequence: TGTGCCAGCAGCCCCTCGACTAGCGGGAGGCCCTACAATGAGCAGTTCTTC.

The chain carries TRBV4-1 and TRBJ1-2; D is unresolved. CDR3 length: 17 residues. CDR1 and CDR2 from the germline V gene are MGHRA and YSYEKL. Between the trimmed V and J ends, which lost 0 bases and 8 bases, there was a span of 22 bases. The CDR3 protein is CASSQEVLTSSLYGYTF. In DNA form, the CDR3 reads TGCGCCAGCAGCCAAGAGGTCCTAACCAGCTCACTTTACGGCTACACCTTC.

CDR3 sequence reads: CASSFSLNTEAFF. The CDR3 region has the DNA TGTGCCAGCAGCTTCAGCCTGAACACTGAAGCTTTCTTT. This chain connects TRBV7-9 to TRBJ1-1; D is unresolved. The length of the CDR3 is 13 residues. V was cut by 3 bases and J by 0 bases, with 5 bases left in between. Germline V gene data show CDR1 as SEHNR and CDR2 as FQNEAQ (reference sequence).

V is TRBV2 and J is TRBJ2-7; TRBD1 is a possible D gene (5 bases). This CDR3 region has 14 residues. With 6 bases removed from V and 6 bases from J, the gap between germline ends came to 18 bases. Germline V gives CDR1 SNHLY, CDR2 FYNNEI. The CDR3, as DNA: TGTGCCAGCAGGCCCAGGGATTGGGGCTCCGAGCAGTACTTC. Translated, it gives CASRPRDWGSEQYF.

V usage is TRBV29-1 and J usage is TRBJ1-2, with 9 bases matching TRBD1. The germline V gene has CDR1 SQVTM and CDR2 ANQGSEA. The CDR3 spans 11 residues. After removal of 7 bases from V and 8 bases from J, the junction contained 5 bases not matched to a gene. This CDR3 reads CSGGQGGGYTF. The CDR3 DNA sequence: TGCAGCGGGGGACAGGGAGGCGGCTACACCTTC.

The chain couples TRBV5-5 to TRBJ2-5; maybe TRBD1 (5 bases). CDR1 and CDR2 (germline): SGHKS, YYEKEE (reference sequence). This CDR3 contains 14 residues. The V end lost 4 bases, the J end lost 4 bases, and 14 bases lay between the germline ends. The CDR3 DNA reads as TGTGCCAGCAGCGATTGGACACCACGAGAGACCCAGTACTTC. Translating gives CASSDWTPRETQYF.

The J gene is TRBJ1-4, the V gene TRBV28, with 9 nucleotides matching TRBD1. The V gene's germline CDR1 is MDHEN and CDR2 SYDVKM. The CDR3 loop spans 16 amino acids. Losses at the gene ends were 6 bases for V and 3 bases for J; bases not matched to a gene: 8. The CDR3 loop reads CASRTTGGFANEKLFF. The CDR3 nucleotides are TGTGCCAGCAGGACGACAGGGGGGTTCGCTAATGAAAAACTGTTTTTT.

The chain carries TRBV19 and TRBJ1-2, with D maybe TRBD1 (6 bases). This CDR3 comprises 13 residues. Trimming took off 8 bases at V and 5 bases at J, with 15 bases between the two ends. From germline, CDR1 is LNHDA and CDR2 SQIVND (reference sequence). The CDR3 DNA reads as TGTGCCAGTTCGGCAGGGGATGTTTATGGCTACACCTTC. Its translation is CASSAGDVYGYTF.

The V call is TRBV2, the J call TRBJ2-5; the D gene is possibly TRBD1 (6 bases). This CDR3 region has 13 residues. Deletions cut 4 bases from V and 7 bases from J, with 13 bases between. Germline V gives CDR1 SNHLY, CDR2 FYNNEI. The CDR3 DNA reads TGTGCCAGCAGTGGACAGGTCGTCGGGACCCAGTACTTC. Translation: CASSGQVVGTQYF.

The rearrangement uses TRBV5-4 and TRBJ2-2; 10 nucleotides align to TRBD2. The ends lost 0 bases at V and 3 bases at J; junction bases unmatched: 5. The germline V gene encodes CDR1 SGHNT and CDR2 YYREEE (reference sequence). The CDR3 consists of 17 residues. The CDR3 is CASSLGLAGAHTGELFF. The CDR3 bases are TGTGCCAGCAGCTTGGGTCTAGCGGGGGCGCACACCGGGGAGCTGTTTTTT.

The gene calls are TRBV14 and TRBJ2-5, with 9 bases lining up with TRBD2. CDR1 and CDR2 (germline): SGHDN, FVKESK. The CDR3 length is 18 residues. The ends lost 0 bases at V and 1 base at J; junction bases unmatched: 9. The DNA for the CDR3 is TGTGCCAGCAGCCAAGAGGATCGACTAGCGGTTCTCCAAGAGACCCAGTACTTC. It specifies CASSQEDRLAVLQETQYF.

A few counts support this clone. V gene TRBV7-2 combines with J gene TRBJ2-2, with 9 bases identical to TRBD2. Germline assignment: CDR1 SGHTA and CDR2 FQGNSA. The ends lost 8 bases at V and 6 bases at J; junction bases unmatched: 7. The CDR3 is 14 residues long. The CDR3 spells CASWGTSKAGELFF. The CDR3 DNA sequence: TGTGCCAGCTGGGGGACTAGCAAGGCCGGGGAGCTGTTTTTT.

The chain links TRBV30 to TRBJ1-1; 12 bases line up with TRBD1. The CDR3 loop spans 15 amino acids. V lost 3 bases, J lost 4 bases, and 6 bases stayed unmatched. CDR1 is GTSNPN, CDR2 SVGIG, per germline (reference sequence). CDR3 sequence (DNA): TGTGCCTGGAGGCCGGGACAGGGGGCACGCACTGAAGCTTTCTTT. It translates to CAWRPGQGARTEAFF.

The V gene is TRBV13, the J gene TRBJ1-1; a weak D match, TRBD1 (6 bases). Germline lookup yields CDR1 PRHDT and CDR2 FYEKMQ (reference sequence). This CDR3 contains 15 residues. The V end lost 5 bases, the J end lost 4 bases, and 17 bases lay between the germline ends. The CDR3 sequence: CASSPRQVGGTEAFF. The CDR3, as DNA: TGTGCCAGCAGCCCAAGACAGGTTGGCGGCACTGAAGCTTTCTTT.

The chain recombines TRBV13 with TRBJ2-2, with 10 positions matching TRBD1. The CDR3 has 16 residues. V dropped 5 bases and J dropped 4; count of bases not matched to a gene: 7. Per germline, CDR1 PRHDT and CDR2 FYEKMQ (reference sequence). CDR3 coding DNA: TGTGCCAGCAGCACCGGACAGGGGGTGGGCACCGGGGAGCTGTTTTTT. Translating it yields CASSTGQGVGTGELFF.

The chain is built from TRBV6-5 and TRBJ1-1; D might be TRBD1 (6 bases). CDR1 is MNHEY, CDR2 SVGAGI, per germline. Between the trimmed V and J ends, which lost 2 bases and 1 base, there was a span of 11 bases. The CDR3 runs to 15 residues. The CDR3 spells CASSYRLDRNTEAFF. The CDR3, as DNA: TGTGCCAGCAGTTACCGGTTGGACAGGAACACTGAAGCTTTCTTT.

The J gene is TRBJ1-4, the V gene TRBV19; D ambiguous. The CDR3 spans 15 residues. Trimming removed 6 bases from V and 9 bases from J, with 20 bases in between. Germline CDR1 is LNHDA and CDR2 is SQIVND (reference sequence). CDR3 region: CASRASGEGEKKLFF. CDR3 coding DNA: TGTGCCAGTAGGGCCAGCGGGGAAGGCGAAAAAAAACTGTTTTTT. The complete variable domain, with remaining parts taken from reference TRBV19 and TRBJ1-4, reads DGGITQSPKYLFRKEGQNVTLSCEQNLNHDAMYWYRQDPGQGLRLIYYSQIVNDFQKGDIAEGYSVSREKKESFPLTVTSAQKNPTAFYLCASRASGEGEKKLFFGSGTQLSVL.

The J gene is TRBJ2-1, the V gene TRBV10-3; the match to TRBD1 covers 10 bases. This CDR3 is built from 16 residues. Germline values: CDR1 ENHRY, CDR2 SYGVKD. After removal of 8 bases from V and 8 bases from J, the junction contained 15 bases not matched to a gene. CDR3 sequence reads: CAIHDEGQGVLYEQFF. The CDR3 DNA sequence: TGTGCCATCCACGACGAAGGACAGGGGGTTCTTTATGAGCAGTTCTTC.

The chain employs TRBV5-6 and TRBJ2-5, with D possibly called TRBD1 or TRBD2 (5 bases each). CDR1 and CDR2 from the germline V gene are SGHDT and YYEEEE. The CDR3 has 14 residues. Trimming removed 3 bases from V and 4 bases from J, with 13 bases in between. The CDR3 sequence is CASSWAGTGETQYF. In DNA form, the CDR3 reads TGTGCCAGCAGCTGGGCCGGGACGGGAGAGACCCAGTACTTC.

The rearrangement links TRBV6-5 to TRBJ2-5; D is uncertain. This CDR3 comprises 9 residues. The germline V gene has CDR1 MNHEY and CDR2 SVGAGI. Trimming stripped 10 bases from V and 5 bases from J, with 5 bases between. CDR3 in amino acids: CAIGETQYF. The CDR3 nucleotides are TGTGCCATCGGGGAGACCCAGTACTTC.

The chain links TRBV19 to TRBJ2-5; 7 bases fit TRBD1. With V trimmed by 5 bases and J by 1 base, 10 bases remained unmatched. Germline CDR1 LNHDA, CDR2 SQIVND (reference sequence). This CDR3 comprises 16 residues. The CDR3 is CASSLTTGHPQETQYF. In DNA, the CDR3 is TGTGCCAGTAGTCTAACGACAGGGCACCCCCAAGAGACCCAGTACTTC.

The chain links TRBV4-1 to TRBJ1-2; unclear D gene. Germline V lookup: CDR1 MGHRA, CDR2 YSYEKL. Trimming shortened V by 0 bases and J by 3 bases, and 14 bases separated the two germline ends. The CDR3 length is 16 residues. In DNA form, the CDR3 reads TGCGCCAGCAGCCAAGATGAGGGCTTAGGGTACTATGGCTACACCTTC. Residues: CASSQDEGLGYYGYTF.

The chain recombines TRBV28 with TRBJ1-5, with 7 bases identical to TRBD1. The CDR3 contains 15 residues. The germline V gene encodes CDR1 MDHEN and CDR2 SYDVKM. Trimming removed 2 bases from V and 2 bases from J; junction bases left unmatched: 3. The CDR3 sequence: CASSLGDRGNQPQHF. CDR3 bases: TGTGCCAGCAGTTTAGGCGACAGGGGCAATCAGCCCCAGCATTTT.

This chain uses TRBV14 with TRBJ1-6; D gene unclear. The CDR3 runs 14 residues. Trimming shortened V by 2 bases and J by 8 bases, and 10 bases separated the two germline ends. Germline V gene sequence: CDR1 SGHDN, CDR2 FVKESK. DNA of the CDR3: TGTGCCAGCAGCCAACGTGGAATTGATTCACCCCTCCACTTT. Translated: CASSQRGIDSPLHF.

The chain recombines TRBV5-1 with TRBJ2-1, with D hard to call. CDR1 SGHRS and CDR2 YFSETQ come from the germline V gene. V lost 0 bases, J lost 6 bases, and 7 bases lay in between. The CDR3 sequence is 13 residues long. The CDR3 loop is CASSLAAANEQFF. The CDR3 DNA follows: TGCGCCAGCAGCTTGGCCGCGGCCAATGAGCAGTTCTTC. Drawing the rest from reference TRBV5-1 and TRBJ2-1, the complete variable domain is KAGVTQTPRYLIKTRGQQVTLSCSPISGHRSVSWYQQTPGQGLQFLFEYFSETQRNKGNFPGRFSGRQFSNSRSEMNVSTLELGDSALYLCASSLAAANEQFFGPGTRLTVL.

Notes on this clone: An end of the junction does not agree with germline; a read error may underlie this. CDR3 DNA sequence: TGTGCCAGCAGTTTAAGCGGGGGGAAATACAATGAGCAGTTCTTC. Encoded protein: CASSLSGGKYNEQFF. The V gene is TRBV7-3, the J gene TRBJ2-1, with 9 bases lining up with TRBD2. The CDR3 sequence is 15 residues long. From germline, CDR1 is SGHTA and CDR2 FQGTGA.

The rearrangement joins TRBV13 to TRBJ2-1; D not certain. V was trimmed by 2 bases and J by 0 bases, leaving 14 bases between them. The CDR3 contains 17 residues. Germline-derived CDR1 and CDR2 are PRHDT and FYEKMQ (reference sequence). CDR3 sequence: CASSLFTLWSSYNEQFF. DNA for the CDR3: TGTGCCAGCAGCTTATTCACTCTATGGAGCTCCTACAATGAGCAGTTCTTC.

The V gene is TRBV5-6, the J gene TRBJ1-3; 7 nucleotides align to TRBD1. The germline CDR1 and CDR2 sequences are SGHDT and YYEEEE. The CDR3 totals 16 residues. V lost 5 bases and J lost 1; bases outside the gene matches: 9. CDR3 in amino acids: CASRRTGVGSGNTIYF. The CDR3 DNA sequence: TGTGCCAGCAGACGCACAGGGGTAGGGTCTGGAAACACCATATATTTT.

The rearrangement joins TRBV9 to TRBJ2-3; D is perhaps TRBD1 (6 bases). V shed 0 bases and J shed 5 bases, with 10 bases lying between them. This CDR3 has 14 residues. The germline V gene encodes CDR1 SGDLS and CDR2 YYNGEE. CDR3 bases: TGTGCCAGCAGCGTAGGATCCAGGGGAGATACGCAGTATTTT. Encoded protein: CASSVGSRGDTQYF.